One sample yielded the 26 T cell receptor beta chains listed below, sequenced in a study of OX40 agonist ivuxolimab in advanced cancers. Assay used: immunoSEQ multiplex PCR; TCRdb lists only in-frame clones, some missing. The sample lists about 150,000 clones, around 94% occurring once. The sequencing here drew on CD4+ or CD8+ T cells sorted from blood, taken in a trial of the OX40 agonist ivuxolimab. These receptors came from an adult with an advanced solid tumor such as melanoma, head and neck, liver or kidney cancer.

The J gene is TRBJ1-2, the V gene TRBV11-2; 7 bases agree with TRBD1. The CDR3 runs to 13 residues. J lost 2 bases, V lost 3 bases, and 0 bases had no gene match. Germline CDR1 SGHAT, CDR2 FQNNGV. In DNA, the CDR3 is TGTGCCAGCAGCTTGGGACAGAACTATGGCTACACCTTC. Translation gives CASSLGQNYGYTF.

The CDR3 loop is CSVALGTANTGELFF. The CDR3, as DNA: TGCAGCGTTGCCCTCGGGACAGCGAACACCGGGGAGCTGTTTTTT. This sequence joins TRBV29-1 and TRBJ2-2; 7 bases are a match to TRBD1. The CDR3 has 15 amino acids. V lost 4 bases, J lost 0 bases, and 5 bases stayed unmatched. CDR1 and CDR2 (germline): SQVTM, ANQGSEA.

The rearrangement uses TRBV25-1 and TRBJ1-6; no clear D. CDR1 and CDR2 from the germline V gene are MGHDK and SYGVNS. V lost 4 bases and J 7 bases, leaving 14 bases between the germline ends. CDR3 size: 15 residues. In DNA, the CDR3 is TGTGCCAGCAGTGTACTGTCCGGGCCCAATTCACCCCTCCACTTT. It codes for CASSVLSGPNSPLHF.

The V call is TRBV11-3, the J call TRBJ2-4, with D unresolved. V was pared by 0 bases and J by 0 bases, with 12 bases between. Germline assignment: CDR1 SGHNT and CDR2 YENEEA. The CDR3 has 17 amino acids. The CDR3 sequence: CASSLDVRSLAKNIQYF. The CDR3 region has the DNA TGTGCCAGCAGCTTAGACGTGAGATCCCTAGCCAAAAACATTCAGTACTTC.

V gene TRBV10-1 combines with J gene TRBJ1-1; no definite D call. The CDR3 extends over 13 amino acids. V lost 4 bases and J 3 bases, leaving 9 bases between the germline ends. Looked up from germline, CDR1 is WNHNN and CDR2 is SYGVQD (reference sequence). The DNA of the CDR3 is TGCGCCAGCAGTGCCTCAAGGGACACTGAAGCTTTCTTT. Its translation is CASSASRDTEAFF.

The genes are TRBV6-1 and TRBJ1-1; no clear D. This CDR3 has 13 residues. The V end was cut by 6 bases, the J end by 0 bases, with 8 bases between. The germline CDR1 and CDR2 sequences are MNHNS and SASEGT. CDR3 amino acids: CASRQLLNTEAFF. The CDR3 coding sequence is TGTGCCAGCAGACAGCTCCTGAACACTGAAGCTTTCTTT.

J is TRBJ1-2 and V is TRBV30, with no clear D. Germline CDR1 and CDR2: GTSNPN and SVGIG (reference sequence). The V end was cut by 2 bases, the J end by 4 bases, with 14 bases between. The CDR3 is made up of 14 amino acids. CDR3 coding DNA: TGTGCCTGGAGTTTTAACGCCCTTACCTATGGCTACACCTTC. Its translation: CAWSFNALTYGYTF. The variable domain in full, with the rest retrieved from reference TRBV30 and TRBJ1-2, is SQTIHQWPATLVQPVGSPLSLECTVEGTSNPNLYWYRQAAGRGLQLLFYSVGIGQISSEVPQNLSASRPQDRQFILSSKKLLLSDSGFYLCAWSFNALTYGYTFGSGTRLTVV.

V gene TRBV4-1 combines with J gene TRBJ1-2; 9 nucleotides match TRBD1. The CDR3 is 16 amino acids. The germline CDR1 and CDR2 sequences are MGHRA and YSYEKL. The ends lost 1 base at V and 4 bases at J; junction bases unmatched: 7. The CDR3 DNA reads TGCGCCAGCAGCCAAGTCCAAGGACAGGGGATCTATGGCTACACCTTC. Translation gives CASSQVQGQGIYGYTF.

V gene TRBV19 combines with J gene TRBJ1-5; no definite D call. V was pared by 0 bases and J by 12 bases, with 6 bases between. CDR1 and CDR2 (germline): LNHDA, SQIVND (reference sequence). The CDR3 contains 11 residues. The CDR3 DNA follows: TGTGCCAGTAGTATAGAGCATGACCAGCATTTT. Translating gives CASSIEHDQHF.

The CDR3 DNA reads as TGCGCCAGCAGCCGACAACGACTAGCTCTCTACAATGAGCAGTTCTTC. Protein product: CASSRQRLALYNEQFF. This chain uses TRBV5-1 with TRBJ2-1; 7 nucleotides line up with TRBD2. This CDR3 contains 16 residues. From germline, CDR1 is SGHRS and CDR2 YFSETQ. Trimming cost V 4 bases and J 3 bases; bases outside gene matches: 10.

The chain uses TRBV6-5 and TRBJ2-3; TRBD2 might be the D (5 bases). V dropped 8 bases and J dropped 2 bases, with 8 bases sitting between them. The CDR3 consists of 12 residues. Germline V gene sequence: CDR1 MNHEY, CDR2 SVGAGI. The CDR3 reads CASSSYTDTQYF. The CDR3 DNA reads TGTGCCAGCTCTAGCTACACAGATACGCAGTATTTT.

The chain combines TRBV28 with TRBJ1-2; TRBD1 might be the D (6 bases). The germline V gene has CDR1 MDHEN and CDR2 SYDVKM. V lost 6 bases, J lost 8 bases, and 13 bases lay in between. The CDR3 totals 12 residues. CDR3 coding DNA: TGTGCCAGCAGACTGACAGGAAACGGCTACACCTTC. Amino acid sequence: CASRLTGNGYTF.

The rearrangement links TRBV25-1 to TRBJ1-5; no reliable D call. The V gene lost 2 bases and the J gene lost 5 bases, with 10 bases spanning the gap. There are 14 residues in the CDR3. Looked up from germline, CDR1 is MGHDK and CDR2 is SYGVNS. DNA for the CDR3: TGTGCCAGCAGTGAACCCGCGTCCCATCAGCCCCAGCATTTT. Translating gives CASSEPASHQPQHF.

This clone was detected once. The CDR3 region has the DNA TGTGCCAGCAGTTTGGGTAGCAATCAGCCCCAGCATTTT. Protein product: CASSLGSNQPQHF. The chain employs TRBV27 and TRBJ1-5; D gene unclear. The germline V gene encodes CDR1 MNHEY and CDR2 SMNVEV (reference sequence). This CDR3 region has 13 residues. Trimming cost V 3 bases and J 0 bases, with 3 bases left between them.

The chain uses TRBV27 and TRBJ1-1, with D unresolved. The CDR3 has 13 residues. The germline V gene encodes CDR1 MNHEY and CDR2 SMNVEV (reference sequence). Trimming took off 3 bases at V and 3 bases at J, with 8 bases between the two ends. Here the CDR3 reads CASSFREDTEAFF. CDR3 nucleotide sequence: TGTGCCAGCAGTTTCCGGGAGGACACTGAAGCTTTCTTT.

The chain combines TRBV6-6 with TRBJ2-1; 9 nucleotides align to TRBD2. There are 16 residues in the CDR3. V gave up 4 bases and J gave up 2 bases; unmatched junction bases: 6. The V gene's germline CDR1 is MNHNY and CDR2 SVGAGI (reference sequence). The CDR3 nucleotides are TGTGCCAGCAGTTCCTTTAGCGGGAGAACCTACAATGAGCAGTTCTTC. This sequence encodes CASSSFSGRTYNEQFF.

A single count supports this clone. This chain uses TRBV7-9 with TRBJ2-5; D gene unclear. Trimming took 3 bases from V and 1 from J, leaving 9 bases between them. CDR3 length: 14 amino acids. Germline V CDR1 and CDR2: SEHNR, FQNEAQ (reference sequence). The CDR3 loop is CASSFEVVQETQYF. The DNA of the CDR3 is TGTGCCAGCAGCTTTGAAGTGGTCCAAGAGACCCAGTACTTC.

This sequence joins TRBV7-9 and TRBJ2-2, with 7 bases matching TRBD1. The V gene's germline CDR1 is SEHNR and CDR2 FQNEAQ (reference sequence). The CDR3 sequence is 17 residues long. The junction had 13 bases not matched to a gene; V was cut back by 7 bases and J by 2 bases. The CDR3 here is CASILNRDRFNTGELFF. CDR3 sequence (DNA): TGTGCCAGCATCCTGAACCGGGACAGATTTAACACCGGGGAGCTGTTTTTT. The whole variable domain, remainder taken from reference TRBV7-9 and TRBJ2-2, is DTGVSQNPRHKITKRGQNVTFRCDPISEHNRLYWYRQTLGQGPEFLTYFQNEAQLEKSRLLSDRFSAERPKGSFSTLEIQRTEQGDSAMYLCASILNRDRFNTGELFFGEGSRLTVL.

CDR3: CAIRGADYGYTF. In DNA form, the CDR3 reads TGTGCCATCAGAGGGGCTGACTATGGCTACACCTTC. The genes are TRBV10-3 and TRBJ1-2, with D possibly TRBD1 on 5 matching bases. Trimming took off 6 bases at V and 3 bases at J, with 8 bases between the two ends. The CDR3 is 12 residues long. The V gene's germline CDR1 is ENHRY and CDR2 SYGVKD.

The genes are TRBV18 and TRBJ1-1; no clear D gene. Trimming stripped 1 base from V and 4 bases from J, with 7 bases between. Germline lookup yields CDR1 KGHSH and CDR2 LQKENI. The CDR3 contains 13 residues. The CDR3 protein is CASSPLLITEAFF. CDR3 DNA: TGTGCCAGCTCACCACTACTCATCACTGAAGCTTTCTTT.

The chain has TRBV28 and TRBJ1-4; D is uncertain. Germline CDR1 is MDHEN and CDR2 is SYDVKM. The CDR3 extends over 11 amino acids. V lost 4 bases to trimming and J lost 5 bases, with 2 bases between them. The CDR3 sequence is CASSWNEKLFF. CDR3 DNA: TGTGCCAGCAGTTGGAATGAAAAACTGTTTTTT.

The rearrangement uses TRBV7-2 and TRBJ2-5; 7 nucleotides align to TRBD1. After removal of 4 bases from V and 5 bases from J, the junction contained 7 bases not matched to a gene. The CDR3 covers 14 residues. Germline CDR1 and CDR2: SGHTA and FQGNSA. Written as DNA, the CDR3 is TGTGCCAGCAGCTACGGGACAGCCAGGGAGACCCAGTACTTC. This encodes CASSYGTARETQYF.

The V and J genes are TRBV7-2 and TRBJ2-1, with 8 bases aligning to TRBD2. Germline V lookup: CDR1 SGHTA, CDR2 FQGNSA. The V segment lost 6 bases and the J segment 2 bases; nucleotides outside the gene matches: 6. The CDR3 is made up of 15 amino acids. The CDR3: CASRIPGGPYNEQFF. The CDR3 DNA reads TGTGCCAGCAGAATTCCGGGGGGGCCCTACAATGAGCAGTTCTTC. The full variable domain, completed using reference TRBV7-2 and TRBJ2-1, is GAGVSQSPSNKVTEKGKDVELRCDPISGHTALYWYRQSLGQGLEFLIYFQGNSAPDKSGLPSDRFSAERTGGSVSTLTIQRTQQEDSAVYLCASRIPGGPYNEQFFGPGTRLTVL.

DNA for the CDR3: TGCGCCAGCAGCCCCGGACAGGTCTCTGGAAACACCATATATTTT. Translated, it gives CASSPGQVSGNTIYF. This sequence joins TRBV10-2 and TRBJ1-3; 7 bases align to TRBD1. The junction had 5 bases not matched to a gene; V was cut back by 6 bases and J by 0 bases. Germline-derived CDR1 and CDR2 are WSHSY and SAAADI. This CDR3 spans 15 amino acids.

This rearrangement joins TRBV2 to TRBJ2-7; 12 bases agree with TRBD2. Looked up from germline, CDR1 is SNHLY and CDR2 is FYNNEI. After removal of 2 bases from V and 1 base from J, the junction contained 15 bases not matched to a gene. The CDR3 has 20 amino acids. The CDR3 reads CASSEFPSGLAGGPSYEQYF. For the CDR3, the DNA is TGTGCCAGCAGTGAATTTCCGTCCGGGCTAGCGGGGGGGCCATCCTACGAGCAGTACTTC.

The CDR3 DNA is TGTGCCAGCAGCTTAAGGGCGGGGGGAATCACAGATACGCAGTATTTT. Its translation: CASSLRAGGITDTQYF. The genes are TRBV7-9 and TRBJ2-3, with TRBD2 matching 8 bases. This CDR3 has 16 amino acids. Germline values: CDR1 SEHNR, CDR2 FQNEAQ (reference sequence). The trim removed 2 bases at V and 2 bases at J, leaving 6 bases unmatched.